These T cell receptor beta chains were read from a single sample in a study of early T cells in non-severe SARS-CoV-2 infection. TCRdb reprocessed the 5' RACE reads with MiXCR, giving one entry per CDR3 protein. The sample shows approximately 83,000 distinct CDR3 sequences, roughly an eighth of them seen only once. Input material: whole blood. The receptor set was obtained from an adult who was a healthcare worker with PCR-confirmed SARS-CoV-2 infection or an uninfected control (not recorded which). CDR3s include the opening cysteine and the closing phenylalanine or tryptophan. The D gene is left open where the match is weak. For some rows the clone size is stated as once, few or many, or as a class when expanded; others skip it.

j_gene	v_gene	d_gene	abundance	CDR3nt	CDR3aa
TRBJ2-1	TRBV4-1	NA	many	TGCGCCAGCAGCCAAGATAGTTCTTACAATGAGCAGTTCTTC	CASSQDSSYNEQFF
TRBJ1-4	TRBV20-1	NA	NA	TGCAGTGCTAGAGATGGGGTAGGGCGGAATGAAAAACTGTTTTTT	CSARDGVGRNEKLFF
TRBJ2-1	TRBV10-1	TRBD1	few	TGCGCCACCTCAACAGGGGTCGGCAATGAGCAGTTCTTC	CATSTGVGNEQFF
TRBJ1-1	TRBV12-3/TRBV12-4	NA	many	TGTGCCAGCAGCCCCTCGGCGGGGCAGGGAAACACTGAAGCTTTCTTT	CASSPSAGQGNTEAFF
TRBJ2-3	TRBV29-1	TRBD2	many	TGCAGCGTGCTACTAGCGGGAGGGTTCACAGATACGCAGTATTTT	CSVLLAGGFTDTQYF
TRBJ2-5	TRBV7-9	NA	few	TGTGCCAGCAGCCCCACCTCCGGGCCTCAAGAGACCCAGTACTTC	CASSPTSGPQETQYF
TRBJ1-6	TRBV19	NA	many	TGTGCCAGTAGCCTCGGCGAGCCCGGGTCACCCCTCCACTTT	CASSLGEPGSPLHF
TRBJ2-1	TRBV10-3	NA	NA	TGTGCCATCAGTGAGTCAGATAGCGAATACAATGAGCAGTTCTTC	CAISESDSEYNEQFF
TRBJ2-1	TRBV7-9	NA	few	TGTGCCAGCAGCTCGCGCGGGAACTCCTACAATGAGCAGTTCTTC	CASSSRGNSYNEQFF
TRBJ2-7	TRBV12-2	NA	many	TGTGCAAGTCGCTTAGTGTGCCCAGCAAGATTTACCTACGAGCAGTACTTC	CASRLVCPARFTYEQYF
TRBJ2-1	TRBV30	TRBD2	many	TGTGCCTGGAGCCCCGCTAGCGGGGGGCTCCAGTTCTTC	CAWSPASGGLQFF
TRBJ2-1	TRBV6-2/TRBV6-3	TRBD1	NA	TGTGCCAGCGGGCTAGCCGCCGGGACAGGGGCCCATGAGCAGTTCTTC	CASGLAAGTGAHEQFF
TRBJ2-7	TRBV14	NA	many	TGTGCCAGCAGCCAAGGGCGCGGACCCTACGAGCAGTACTTC	CASSQGRGPYEQYF
TRBJ2-7	TRBV9	NA	NA	TGTGCCAGCAGCGTTACCGGGGGCGGAGGCGAGCAGTACTTC	CASSVTGGGGEQYF
TRBJ1-1	TRBV30	NA	NA	TGTGCCTGGAGTGTAGGGGTAACTCTGGCCACTGAAGCTTTCTTT	CAWSVGVTLATEAFF
TRBJ2-1	TRBV11-2	NA	few	TGTGCCAGCAGCTTATCGTCCCAAAGCGGGCAGTTCTTC	CASSLSSQSGQFF
TRBJ2-3	TRBV19	TRBD1	NA	TGTGCCAGTAGTATAGTACAGGGGGAAGGCACAGATACGCAGTATTTT	CASSIVQGEGTDTQYF
TRBJ2-3	TRBV29-1	NA	NA	TGCAGCGCAGAACTAACAGATACGCAGTATTTT	CSAELTDTQYF
TRBJ1-1	TRBV7-9	TRBD1	many	TGTGCCAGCAGCAGGGACAGGAACACTGAAGCTTTCTTT	CASSRDRNTEAFF
TRBJ2-1	TRBV10-3	TRBD2	many	TGTGCCATCAGTGAGACTAGCGGGATCCGTTACAATGAGCAGTTCTTC	CAISETSGIRYNEQFF
TRBJ1-1	TRBV20-1	NA	many	TGCAGTGCTAGAGCACAGCCGAACACTGAAGCTTTCTTT	CSARAQPNTEAFF
TRBJ1-4	TRBV7-9	NA	NA	TGTGCCAGCAGCTTAATTTCCGCAGCAACTAATGAAAAACTGTTTTTT	CASSLISAATNEKLFF
TRBJ2-1	TRBV3-1	NA	NA	TGTGCCAGCAGCCCCTTAGCGAGGGGTGACAATGAGCAGTTCTTC	CASSPLARGDNEQFF
TRBJ2-7	TRBV7-9	TRBD2	few	TGTGCCAGCACTTCCCCGGACGCGGGAGTCCGCGAGCAGTACTTC	CASTSPDAGVREQYF
TRBJ2-3	TRBV7-9	NA	many	TGTGCCAGCAGCCAACCTAGCGTGCTATATACGCAGTATTTT	CASSQPSVLYTQYF
TRBJ1-1	TRBV12-3/TRBV12-4	NA	few	TGTGCCAGCAGTCCGCAGACAGGTGCGAACGCTGAAGCTTTCTTT	CASSPQTGANAEAFF
TRBJ1-5	TRBV6-6	NA	many	TGTGCCAGCAGTCCCGGGGGATATAGCAATCAGCCCCAGCATTTT	CASSPGGYSNQPQHF
TRBJ1-5	TRBV19	NA	many	TGTGCCAGTAGTGTACAGGGTGACAATCAGCCCCAGCATTTT	CASSVQGDNQPQHF
TRBJ2-7	TRBV5-5	NA	many	TGTGCCAGCAGCTTGGGGCAGGGTGTCGTAAACGAGCAGTACTTC	CASSLGQGVVNEQYF
TRBJ2-5	TRBV20-1	TRBD1	few	TGCAGTGCTCACCCCTTGACAGGGTTTGGAGAGACCCAGTACTTC	CSAHPLTGFGETQYF
TRBJ2-1	TRBV6-2/TRBV6-3	TRBD2	few	TGTGCCAGCAGCCGCGGACTAGCGGGAGTAAATGAGCAGTTCTTC	CASSRGLAGVNEQFF
TRBJ2-5	TRBV18	NA	NA	TGTGCCAGCTCACCCTCGATTCGTGGCCAAGAGACCCAGTACTTC	CASSPSIRGQETQYF
TRBJ1-3	TRBV9	NA	many	TGTGCCAGCAGCCCCCCCGCAGGGCGAGGAAACACCATATATTTT	CASSPPAGRGNTIYF
TRBJ1-2	TRBV14	NA	many	TGTGCCAGCAGCCAGCTGGGTTATGGCTACACCTTC	CASSQLGYGYTF
TRBJ1-1	TRBV29-1	NA	NA	TGCAGCGTTGATGGGAGCTCTGAAGCTTTCTTT	CSVDGSSEAFF
TRBJ1-4	TRBV7-9	NA	many	TGTGCCAGCAGCTTAGATCAAGGGATAGCCGAAAAACTGTTTTTT	CASSLDQGIAEKLFF
TRBJ1-1	TRBV5-1	TRBD1	NA	TGCGCCAGCAGACTGGACAGGGGTCGGAACACTGAAGCTTTCTTT	CASRLDRGRNTEAFF
TRBJ2-7	TRBV29-1	NA	NA	TGCAGCGTTGAACTGGGAACTAGCTCCTACGAGCAGTACTTC	CSVELGTSSYEQYF
TRBJ1-1	TRBV28	NA	NA	TGTGCCAGCAGTCTCTTACAGGGCAAAGCTTTCTTT	CASSLLQGKAFF
TRBJ2-3	TRBV27	TRBD1	NA	TGTGCCAGCAGTAGACGACAGGGCTCGGTCGCGGCAGATACGCAGTATTTT	CASSRRQGSVAADTQYF
TRBJ2-5	TRBV29-1	NA	NA	TGCAGCGTTGTAGGACAGCAAGAGACCCAGTACTTC	CSVVGQQETQYF
TRBJ2-1	TRBV7-3	NA	NA	TGTGCCAGCAGCTTAGAACTCGTCAGGCCCAGCTCCCACAATGAGCAGTTCTTC	CASSLELVRPSSHNEQFF